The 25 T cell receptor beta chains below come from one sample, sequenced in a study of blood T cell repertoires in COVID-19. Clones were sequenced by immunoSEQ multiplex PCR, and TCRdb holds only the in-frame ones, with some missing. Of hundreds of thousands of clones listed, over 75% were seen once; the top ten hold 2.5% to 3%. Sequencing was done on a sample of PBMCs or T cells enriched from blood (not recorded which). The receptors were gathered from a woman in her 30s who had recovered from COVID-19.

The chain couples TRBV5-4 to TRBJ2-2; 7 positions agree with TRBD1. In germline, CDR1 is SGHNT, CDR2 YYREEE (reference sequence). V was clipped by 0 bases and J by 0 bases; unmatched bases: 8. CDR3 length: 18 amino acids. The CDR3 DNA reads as TGTGCCAGCAGCTTGGGGACAGGACCTAATACGAACACCGGGGAGCTGTTTTTT. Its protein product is CASSLGTGPNTNTGELFF.

The CDR3, as DNA: TGTGCCAGCGGGGTGCAGGGACTCGGGTCACCCCTCCACTTT. Protein sequence: CASGVQGLGSPLHF. The rearrangement links TRBV7-2 to TRBJ1-6; the D gene is possibly TRBD1 (5 bases). CDR1 is SGHTA, CDR2 FQGNSA, per germline. V shed 8 bases and J shed 10 bases, with 18 bases lying between them. The CDR3 is 14 residues long. Using reference TRBV7-2 and TRBJ1-6 for the parts outside the CDR3, the full variable domain is GAGVSQSPSNKVTEKGKDVELRCDPISGHTALYWYRQSLGQGLEFLIYFQGNSAPDKSGLPSDRFSAERTGGSVSTLTIQRTQQEDSAVYLCASGVQGLGSPLHFGNGTRLTVT.

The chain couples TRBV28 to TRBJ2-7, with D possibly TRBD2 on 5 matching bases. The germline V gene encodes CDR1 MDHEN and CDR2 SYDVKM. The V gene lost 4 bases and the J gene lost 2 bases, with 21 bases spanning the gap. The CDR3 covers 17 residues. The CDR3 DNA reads TGTGCCAGCAGTTCCCACACTGTGACTAATTACGCCTACGAGCAGTACTTC. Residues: CASSSHTVTNYAYEQYF.

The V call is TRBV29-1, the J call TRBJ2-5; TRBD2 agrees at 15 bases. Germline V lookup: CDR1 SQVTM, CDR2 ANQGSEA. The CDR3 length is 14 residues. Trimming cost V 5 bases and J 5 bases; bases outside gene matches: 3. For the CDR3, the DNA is TGCAGCGTTTGGGGACTAGCGGGGGGTGAGACCCAGTACTTC. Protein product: CSVWGLAGGETQYF. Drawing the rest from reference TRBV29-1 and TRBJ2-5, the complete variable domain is SAVISQKPSRDICQRGTSLTIQCQVDSQVTMMFWYRQQPGQSLTLIATANQGSEATYESGFVIDKFPISRPNLTFSTLTVSNMSPEDSSIYLCSVWGLAGGETQYFGPGTRLLVL.

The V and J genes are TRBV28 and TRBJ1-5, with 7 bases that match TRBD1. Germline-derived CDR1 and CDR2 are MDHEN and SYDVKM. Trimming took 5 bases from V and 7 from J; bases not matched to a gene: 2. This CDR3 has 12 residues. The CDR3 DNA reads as TGTGCCAGCAGTACAGGGGTCCAGCCCCAGCATTTT. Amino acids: CASSTGVQPQHF.

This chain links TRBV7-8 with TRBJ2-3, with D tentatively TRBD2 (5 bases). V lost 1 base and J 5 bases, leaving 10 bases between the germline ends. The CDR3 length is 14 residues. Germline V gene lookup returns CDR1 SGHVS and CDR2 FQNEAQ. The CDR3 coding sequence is TGTGCCAGCAGCTTAGAGGCAGCGGTAGATACGCAGTATTTT. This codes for CASSLEAAVDTQYF.

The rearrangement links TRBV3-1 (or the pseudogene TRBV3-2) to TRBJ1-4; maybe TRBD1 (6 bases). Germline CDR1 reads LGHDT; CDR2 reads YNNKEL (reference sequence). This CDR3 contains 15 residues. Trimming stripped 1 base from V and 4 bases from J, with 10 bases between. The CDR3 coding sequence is TGTGCCAGCAGCCAAGGCGAAGGGGGTAATGAAAAACTGTTTTTT. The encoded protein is CASSQGEGGNEKLFF.

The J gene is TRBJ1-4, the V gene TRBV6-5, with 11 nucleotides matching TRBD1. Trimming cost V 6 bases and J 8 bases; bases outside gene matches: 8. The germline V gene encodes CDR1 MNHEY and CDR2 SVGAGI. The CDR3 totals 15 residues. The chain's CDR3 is CASSDGQGAFEKLFF. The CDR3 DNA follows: TGTGCCAGCAGCGACGGACAGGGGGCGTTCGAAAAACTGTTTTTT.

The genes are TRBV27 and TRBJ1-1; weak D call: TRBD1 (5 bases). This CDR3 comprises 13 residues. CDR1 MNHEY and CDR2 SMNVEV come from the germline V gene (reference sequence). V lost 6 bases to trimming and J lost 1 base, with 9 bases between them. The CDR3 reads CASSPTGNTEAFF. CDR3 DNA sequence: TGTGCCAGCAGCCCCACAGGGAACACTGAAGCTTTCTTT.

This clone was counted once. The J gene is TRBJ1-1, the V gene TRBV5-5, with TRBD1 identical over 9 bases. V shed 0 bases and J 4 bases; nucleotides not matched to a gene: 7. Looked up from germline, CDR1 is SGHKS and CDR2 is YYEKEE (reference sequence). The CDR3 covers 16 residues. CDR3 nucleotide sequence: TGTGCCAGCAGCTTGGGGACAGGGGCACGGGCCACTGAAGCTTTCTTT. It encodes CASSLGTGARATEAFF.

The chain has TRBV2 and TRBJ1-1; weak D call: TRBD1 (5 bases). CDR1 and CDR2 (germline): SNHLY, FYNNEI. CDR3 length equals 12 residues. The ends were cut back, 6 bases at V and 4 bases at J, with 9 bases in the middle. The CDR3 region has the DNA TGTGCCAGCAGCGACAGAGCCACTGAAGCTTTCTTT. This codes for CASSDRATEAFF.

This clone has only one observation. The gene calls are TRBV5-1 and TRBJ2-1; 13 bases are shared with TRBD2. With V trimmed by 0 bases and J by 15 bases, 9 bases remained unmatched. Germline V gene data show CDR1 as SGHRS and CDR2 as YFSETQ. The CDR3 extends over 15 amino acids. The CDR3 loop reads CASSLGGTSGVSWFF. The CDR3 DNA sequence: TGCGCCAGCAGCTTGGGCGGGACTAGCGGGGTATCGTGGTTCTTC.

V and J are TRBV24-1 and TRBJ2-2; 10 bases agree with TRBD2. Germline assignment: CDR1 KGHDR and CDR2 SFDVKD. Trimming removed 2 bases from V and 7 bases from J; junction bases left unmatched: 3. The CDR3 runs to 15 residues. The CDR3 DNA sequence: TGTGCCACCAGTGATTCCACTAGCGGGATCGGGGAGCTGTTTTTT. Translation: CATSDSTSGIGELFF.

In DNA, the CDR3 is TGTGCCAGCAGCTTAACGGGGGGCTCTGGGGCCAACGTCCTGACTTTC. It is translated as CASSLTGGSGANVLTF. The chain employs TRBV7-3 and TRBJ2-6; possible D gene TRBD2, 6 bases. V lost 0 bases, J lost 0 bases, and 6 bases lay in between. The CDR3 has 16 amino acids. Germline V lookup: CDR1 SGHTA, CDR2 FQGTGA.

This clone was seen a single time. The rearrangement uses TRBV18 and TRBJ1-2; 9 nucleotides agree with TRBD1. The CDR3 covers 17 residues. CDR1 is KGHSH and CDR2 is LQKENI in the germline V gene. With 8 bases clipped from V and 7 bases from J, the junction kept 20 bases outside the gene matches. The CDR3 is CASTDLPGQGGFGGYTF. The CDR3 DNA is TGTGCCAGCACCGACCTCCCGGGACAGGGAGGATTCGGTGGCTACACCTTC.

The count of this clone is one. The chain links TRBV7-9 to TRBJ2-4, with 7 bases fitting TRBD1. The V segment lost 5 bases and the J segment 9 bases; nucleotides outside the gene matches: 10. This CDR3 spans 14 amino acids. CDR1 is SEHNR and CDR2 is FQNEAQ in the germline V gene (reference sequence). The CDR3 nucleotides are TGTGCCAGCAGCCCATGGACAGGAGAGGGCATTCAGTACTTC. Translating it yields CASSPWTGEGIQYF.

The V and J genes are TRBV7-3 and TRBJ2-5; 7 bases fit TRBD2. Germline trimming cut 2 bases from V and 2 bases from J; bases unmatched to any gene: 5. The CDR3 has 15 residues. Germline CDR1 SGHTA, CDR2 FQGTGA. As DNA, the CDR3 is TGTGCCAGCAGCTTAGGGACTAATAGTCAAGAGACCCAGTACTTC. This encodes CASSLGTNSQETQYF.

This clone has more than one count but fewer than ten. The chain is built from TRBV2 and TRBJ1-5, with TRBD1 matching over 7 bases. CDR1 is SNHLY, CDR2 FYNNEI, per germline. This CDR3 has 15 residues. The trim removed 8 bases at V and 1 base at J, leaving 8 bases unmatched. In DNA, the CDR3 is TGTGCCAGCCGGACCGACAGGGTAAGCAATCAGCCCCAGCATTTT. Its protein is CASRTDRVSNQPQHF.

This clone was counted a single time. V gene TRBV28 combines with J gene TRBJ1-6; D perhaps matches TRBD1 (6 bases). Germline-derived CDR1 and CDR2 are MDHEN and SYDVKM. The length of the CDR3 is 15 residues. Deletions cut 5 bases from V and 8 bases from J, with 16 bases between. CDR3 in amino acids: CASSLMGTTYSPLHF. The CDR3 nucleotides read TGTGCCAGCAGTCTGATGGGGACAACTTATTCACCCCTCCACTTT. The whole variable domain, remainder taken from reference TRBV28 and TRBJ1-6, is DVKVTQSSRYLVKRTGEKVFLECVQDMDHENMFWYRQDPGLGLRLIYFSYDVKMKEKGDIPEGYSVSREKKERFSLILESASTNQTSMYLCASSLMGTTYSPLHFGNGTRLTVT.

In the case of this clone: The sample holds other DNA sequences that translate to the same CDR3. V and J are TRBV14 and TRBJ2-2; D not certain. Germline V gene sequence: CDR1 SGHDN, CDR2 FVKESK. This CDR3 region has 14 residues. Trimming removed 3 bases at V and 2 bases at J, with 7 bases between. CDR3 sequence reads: CASSQAVNTGELFF. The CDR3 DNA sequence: TGTGCCAGCAGCCAGGCCGTTAACACCGGGGAGCTGTTTTTT.

The chain's CDR3 is CASTRQGAGNQPQHF. DNA for the CDR3: TGTGCCAGCACCAGACAGGGGGCCGGCAATCAGCCCCAGCATTTT. The genes are TRBV27 and TRBJ1-5, with 10 bases fitting TRBD1. Germline CDR1 reads MNHEY; CDR2 reads SMNVEV (reference sequence). The trim removed 7 bases at V and 2 bases at J, leaving 5 bases unmatched. This CDR3 is 15 amino acids long.

CDR3 bases: TGTGCCAGCAGCTTCGGACGGGGTATCCCCGGGGAGCTGTTTTTT. Amino acid sequence: CASSFGRGIPGELFF. V usage is TRBV6-5 and J usage is TRBJ2-2; D perhaps matches TRBD2 (5 bases). The germline V gene encodes CDR1 MNHEY and CDR2 SVGAGI. With 6 bases removed from V and 6 bases from J, the gap between germline ends came to 17 bases. The CDR3 covers 15 residues.

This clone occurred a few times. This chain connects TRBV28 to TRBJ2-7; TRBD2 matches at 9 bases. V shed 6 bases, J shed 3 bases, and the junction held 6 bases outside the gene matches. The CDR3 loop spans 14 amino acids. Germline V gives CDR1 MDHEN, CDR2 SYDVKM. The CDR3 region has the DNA TGTGCCAGCAGCGGACTAGCGCTACTCTACGAGCAGTACTTC. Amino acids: CASSGLALLYEQYF.

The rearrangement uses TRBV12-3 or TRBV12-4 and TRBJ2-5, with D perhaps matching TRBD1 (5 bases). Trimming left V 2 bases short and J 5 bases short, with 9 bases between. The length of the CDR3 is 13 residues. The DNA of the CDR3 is TGTGCCAGCAGTTTACCAGGGTTGGAGACCCAGTACTTC. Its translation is CASSLPGLETQYF.

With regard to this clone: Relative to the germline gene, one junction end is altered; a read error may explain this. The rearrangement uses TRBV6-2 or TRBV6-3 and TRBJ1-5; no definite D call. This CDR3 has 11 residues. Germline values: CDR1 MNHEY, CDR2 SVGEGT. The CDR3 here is CASSYPGEWSF. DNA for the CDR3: TGTGCCAGCAGTTACCCCGGGGAATGGAGTTTT.